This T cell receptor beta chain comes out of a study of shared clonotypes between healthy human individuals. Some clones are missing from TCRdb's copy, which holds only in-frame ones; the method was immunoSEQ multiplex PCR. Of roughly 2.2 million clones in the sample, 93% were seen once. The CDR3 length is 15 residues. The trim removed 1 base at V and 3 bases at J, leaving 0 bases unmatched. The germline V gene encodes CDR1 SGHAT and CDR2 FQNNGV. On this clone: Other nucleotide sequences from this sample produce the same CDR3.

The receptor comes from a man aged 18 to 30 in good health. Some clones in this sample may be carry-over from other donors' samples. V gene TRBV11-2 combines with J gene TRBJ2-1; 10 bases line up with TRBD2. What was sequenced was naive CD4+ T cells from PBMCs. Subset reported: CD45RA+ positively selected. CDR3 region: CASSLVAGGYNEQFF. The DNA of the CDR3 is TGTGCCAGCAGCTTAGTAGCGGGAGGCTACAATGAGCAGTTCTTC.